A single sample is the source of the 30 T cell receptor beta chains below, sequenced in a study of blood T cells in healthy people across ages. Using a J-beta primer mix together with a sample-barcoded 5' primer, a second PCR was run for 7 to 11 cycles. In TCRdb, the 5' RACE reads were re-called with MiXCR into one record per CDR3 protein. The data show 730,000 or so distinct CDR3 sequences, around 40% seen once. Material: blood. Receptors originate from a woman aged 60-75 years in good health.

This clonotype turned up a few times. The chain couples TRBV5-1 to TRBJ2-1; D may be TRBD2 (5 bases). The V gene's germline CDR1 is SGHRS and CDR2 YFSETQ. The CDR3 extends over 15 amino acids. V was cut by 5 bases and J by 6 bases, with 18 bases left in between. The DNA for the CDR3 is TGCGCCAGCAGTTTCGCCGGCGGGTCCGGCAATGAGCAGTTCTTC. This encodes CASSFAGGSGNEQFF.

This chain uses TRBV10-2 with TRBJ2-7, with a possible D match to TRBD1 (5 bases). The V end was cut by 9 bases, the J end by 0 bases, with 12 bases between. Germline V gene lookup returns CDR1 WSHSY and CDR2 SAAADI. This CDR3 has 13 residues. The CDR3 protein is CASLGASSYEQYF. The CDR3 region has the DNA TGCGCCAGTCTTGGGGCTAGCTCCTACGAGCAGTACTTC.

V gene TRBV21-1 combines with J gene TRBJ2-3; TRBD1 was called by the table and not checked on the DNA. TRBV21-1 is a pseudogene segment. The CDR3 sequence is 16 residues long. In DNA, the CDR3 is TGTGCCAGCAGCTTCAAGGCAGGGAGAAGCACAGATACGCAGTATTTT. This translates into CASSFKAGRSTDTQYF.

This clonotype was detected a few times. This chain uses TRBV6-5 with TRBJ1-2; TRBD1 might be the D (6 bases). The CDR3 is 15 amino acids. Looked up from germline, CDR1 is MNHEY and CDR2 is SVGAGI. The V end was cut by 6 bases, the J end by 2 bases, with 16 bases between. Here the CDR3 DNA reads TGTGCCAGCAGCTCCCCCCGGGACACCAACTATGGCTACACCTTC. Encoded protein: CASSSPRDTNYGYTF.

This clonotype was observed a single time. A junction end diverges from the germline sequence, so it may reflect a read error. The chain couples TRBV30 to TRBJ1-2; D uncertain. Germline CDR1 reads GTSNPN; CDR2 reads SVGIG (reference sequence). The CDR3 runs to 12 residues. CDR3 sequence: CAGSPQSNGYTF. In DNA form, the CDR3 reads TGTGCCGGGAGTCCACAGTCCAATGGCTACACCTTC.

The chain links TRBV20-1 to TRBJ2-4; a possible D gene is TRBD2 (6 bases). Trimming removed 5 bases from V and 0 bases from J, with 8 bases in between. In germline, CDR1 is DFQATT, CDR2 SNEGSKA (reference sequence). This CDR3 contains 13 residues. CDR3 in DNA: TGCAGTGCTGGGAGGTCAGCCAAAAACATTCAGTACTTC. Encoded protein: CSAGRSAKNIQYF.

This chain links TRBV7-2 with TRBJ2-7; D gene uncertain. This CDR3 comprises 12 residues. Trimming took off 1 base at V and 7 bases at J, with 8 bases between the two ends. The V gene's germline CDR1 is SGHTA and CDR2 FQGNSA. CDR3 nucleotide sequence: TGTGCCAGCAGCTTAGTGGAGCAGGAGCAGTACTTC. Translated: CASSLVEQEQYF.

This clonotype has just a few counts. The chain joins TRBV7-3 to TRBJ2-1, with D perhaps TRBD2 (6 bases). This CDR3 spans 16 amino acids. Trimming took 2 bases from V and 4 from J, leaving 15 bases between them. CDR1 and CDR2 from the germline V gene are SGHTA and FQGTGA. CDR3 coding DNA: TGTGCCAGCAGCTTAGAAGGCGGGGCGGTTTACAATGAGCAGTTCTTC. Translation gives CASSLEGGAVYNEQFF.

This clonotype occurred many times. The V and J genes are TRBV18 and TRBJ1-2; no clear D gene. This CDR3 has 14 residues. The V gene lost 0 bases and the J gene lost 8 bases, with 13 bases spanning the gap. From germline, CDR1 is KGHSH and CDR2 LQKENI. DNA for the CDR3: TGTGCCAGCTCACCACCAAGCTGGGTAGGCGGCTACACCTTC. Residues: CASSPPSWVGGYTF.

The chain uses TRBV28 and TRBJ2-4, with D maybe TRBD2 (6 bases). Germline V CDR1 and CDR2: MDHEN, SYDVKM. The CDR3 is made up of 12 amino acids. V lost 7 bases and J 5 bases, leaving 9 bases between the germline ends. CDR3: CASKRGENIQYF. CDR3 bases: TGTGCCAGCAAACGCGGGGAAAACATTCAGTACTTC.

The chain combines TRBV4-3 with TRBJ2-1, with 10 bases matching TRBD2. Germline V gene sequence: CDR1 LGHNA, CDR2 YSLEER. J lost 4 bases, V lost 0 bases, and 9 bases had no gene match. CDR3 size: 18 residues. CDR3 bases: TGCGCCAGCAGCCAAGATCCGGCTAGCGGGGGAAATTACAATGAGCAGTTCTTC. It codes for CASSQDPASGGNYNEQFF.

The sample holds many counts of this clonotype. The V and J genes are TRBV5-1 and TRBJ2-7; perhaps D is TRBD1 or TRBD2 (5 bases each). Trimming cost V 0 bases and J 6 bases, with 16 bases left between them. The CDR3 runs to 15 residues. Germline loops: CDR1 SGHRS, CDR2 YFSETQ. The CDR3 protein is CASSLAGLIVGEQYF. The CDR3 DNA reads TGCGCCAGCAGCTTGGCGGGGCTAATCGTGGGCGAGCAGTACTTC.

This clonotype came up a few times. An end of the junction differs from the germline gene, which may be a read error. V gene TRBV13 combines with J gene TRBJ1-2; tentatively, D is TRBD1 (6 bases). Per the germline V gene, CDR1 is PRHDT and CDR2 is FYEKMQ (reference sequence). This CDR3 is built from 14 residues. The CDR3 region has the DNA TGTGCCGGCAGCTTAGGTGGACAGAAGTATGGCTACACCTTC. Its protein is CAGSLGGQKYGYTF. The complete variable domain, with remaining parts taken from reference TRBV13 and TRBJ1-2, reads AAGVIQSPRHLIKEKRETATLKCYPIPRHDTVYWYQQGPGQDPQFLISFYEKMQSDKGSIPDRFSAQQFSDYHSELNMSSLELGDSALYFCAGSLGGQKYGYTFGSGTRLTVV.

This clonotype was counted only a few times. The chain employs TRBV24-1 and TRBJ2-3; 10 bases line up with TRBD1. The CDR3 length is 14 residues. Germline V gene sequence: CDR1 KGHDR, CDR2 SFDVKD. With 9 bases clipped from V and 3 bases from J, the junction kept 5 bases outside the gene matches. The chain's CDR3 is CATQGQGSTDTQYF. As DNA, the CDR3 is TGTGCCACCCAGGGACAGGGGTCGACAGATACGCAGTATTTT.

This clonotype came up a few times. For the CDR3, the DNA is TGTGCCAGCAGTTGGCCCGGACAGGGGGCTGGCTACACCTTC. Amino acid sequence: CASSWPGQGAGYTF. The rearrangement joins TRBV28 to TRBJ1-2; 11 positions match TRBD1. V gave up 4 bases and J gave up 7 bases; unmatched junction bases: 5. The CDR3 is 14 residues long. CDR1 and CDR2 from the germline V gene are MDHEN and SYDVKM.

A few counts support this clonotype. V gene TRBV10-1 combines with J gene TRBJ2-2; 9 bases fit TRBD1. Losses at the gene ends were 0 bases for V and 0 bases for J; bases not matched to a gene: 2. The germline V gene has CDR1 WNHNN and CDR2 SYGVQD (reference sequence). This CDR3 has 17 amino acids. Written as DNA, the CDR3 is TGCGCCAGCAGTGAGTCGGGGGACAGGGCGAACACCGGGGAGCTGTTTTTT. This codes for CASSESGDRANTGELFF.

The chain has TRBV6-2 or TRBV6-3 and TRBJ2-1; D not resolved. Looked up from germline, CDR1 is MNHEY and CDR2 is SVGEGT. This CDR3 spans 16 amino acids. Between the trimmed V and J ends, which lost 1 base and 3 bases, there was a span of 13 bases. DNA for the CDR3: TGTGCCAGCAGTTACTTTTCCGGAACAGTCTACAATGAGCAGTTCTTC. Translation gives CASSYFSGTVYNEQFF.

The chain has TRBV5-1 and TRBJ2-7; D assignment may be TRBD1 or TRBD2 (5 bases each). The CDR3 is made up of 16 amino acids. V was shortened by 0 bases and J by 7 bases, with 20 bases between the two germline ends. The germline gives CDR1 SGHRS, CDR2 YFSETQ. The CDR3 nucleotides are TGCGCCAGCAGCTTGGACCCCGGGACGGAACTACGGGAGCAGTACTTC. Translated, it gives CASSLDPGTELREQYF.

On this clonotype: It is unclear where the CDR3 begins or ends on the DNA, so no DNA is shown, and the CDR3 is as TCRdb lists it. The V call is TRBV7-2, the J call TRBJ1-2; no check of the table's D call, TRBD1, against the DNA was made. Germline V gives CDR1 SGHTA, CDR2 FQGNSA. Counting both end residues, the CDR3 totals 19 amino acids. This chain's CDR3 is CASSRQGARGYTFGSGTNF.

There are many counts of this clonotype. The chain uses TRBV29-1 and TRBJ2-7; TRBD1 agrees at 7 bases. Germline CDR1 is SQVTM and CDR2 is ANQGSEA. CDR3 length: 13 amino acids. V was clipped by 6 bases and J by 5 bases; unmatched bases: 10. This CDR3 is CSVATGVVDEQYF. The CDR3 region has the DNA TGCAGCGTGGCAACAGGGGTCGTGGACGAGCAGTACTTC.

This clonotype has only a few counts. This sequence joins TRBV7-2 and TRBJ2-1, with D possibly being TRBD1 (7 bases). The DNA matches TRBJ2-7 better at its end, which makes the J call doubtful. Germline V lookup: CDR1 SGHTA, CDR2 FQGNSA. CDR3 length: 15 residues. CDR3 in amino acids: CASSYQGGSYNEQYF. CDR3 coding DNA: TGTGCCAGCAGCTATCAGGGGGGCTCCTACAATGAGCAGTACTTC.

This clonotype was seen more than once but under ten times. This rearrangement joins TRBV27 to TRBJ2-1, with 12 bases fitting TRBD2. The CDR3 runs 17 residues. After removal of 7 bases from V and 4 bases from J, the junction contained 11 bases not matched to a gene. Germline V gives CDR1 MNHEY, CDR2 SMNVEV (reference sequence). The DNA of the CDR3 is TGTGCCAGCACCCAGAAATCCGGGACTAGCGGGTACAATGAGCAGTTCTTC. As protein: CASTQKSGTSGYNEQFF.

The gene calls are TRBV14 and TRBJ1-1, with D uncertain. Trimming stripped 1 base from V and 1 base from J, with 10 bases between. The CDR3 is made up of 15 amino acids. Germline V gene data show CDR1 as SGHDN and CDR2 as FVKESK. The CDR3 spells CASSQVPRKNTEAFF. In DNA, the CDR3 is TGTGCCAGCAGCCAAGTCCCCCGCAAGAACACTGAAGCTTTCTTT. The full variable domain, completed using reference TRBV14 and TRBJ1-1, is EAGVTQFPSHSVIEKGQTVTLRCDPISGHDNLYWYRRVMGKEIKFLLHFVKESKQDESGMPNNRFLAERTGGTYSTLKVQPAELEDSGVYFCASSQVPRKNTEAFFGQGTRLTVV.

V usage is TRBV20-1 and J usage is TRBJ2-7; D may correspond to TRBD1 or TRBD2 (5 bases each). V gave up 5 bases and J gave up 4 bases, with 21 bases separating them. This CDR3 comprises 15 residues. The V gene's germline CDR1 is DFQATT and CDR2 SNEGSKA (reference sequence). Written as DNA, the CDR3 is TGCAGTGCTCCGAATGAGGCCGGGGCGGGTTACGAGCAGTACTTC. It specifies CSAPNEAGAGYEQYF.

The chain has TRBV7-2 and TRBJ2-3, with 7 bases matching TRBD2. The V segment lost 5 bases and the J segment 5 bases; nucleotides outside the gene matches: 19. The CDR3 is made up of 18 amino acids. CDR1 and CDR2 (germline): SGHTA, FQGNSA. CDR3 residues: CASSRFRVAGPRGDTQYF. The CDR3 bases are TGTGCCAGCAGCCGATTCCGTGTAGCGGGTCCACGGGGAGATACGCAGTATTTT.

Details on this clonotype: A read error may be the cause here, since a much bigger clone is one base away. The chain combines TRBV7-3 with TRBJ2-5; no definite D call. The CDR3 loop spans 14 amino acids. The ends were cut back, 5 bases at V and 5 bases at J, with 15 bases in the middle. Per the germline V gene, CDR1 is SGHTA and CDR2 is FQGTGA. Written as DNA, the CDR3 is TGTGCCAGCAGCGCCCCGGGTAAAGGGGAGACCCAGTACTTC. Amino acids: CASSAPGKGETQYF. The entire variable domain, with the rest obtained from reference TRBV7-3 and TRBJ2-5, is as follows: GAGVSQTPSNKVTEKGKYVELRCDPISGHTALYWYRQSLGQGPEFLIYFQGTGAADDSGLPNDRFFAVRPEGSVSTLKIQRTERGDSAVYLCASSAPGKGETQYFGPGTRLLVL.

The sample holds one count of this clonotype. The V gene is TRBV12-3 or TRBV12-4, the J gene TRBJ2-5, with D possibly called TRBD1 or TRBD2 (5 bases each). V dropped 2 bases and J dropped 3 bases, with 10 bases sitting between them. This CDR3 comprises 14 residues. CDR3 nucleotide sequence: TGTGCCAGCAGTTTATCCGGGACCAAAGAGACCCAGTACTTC. This sequence encodes CASSLSGTKETQYF.

This clonotype was observed a handful of times. The rearrangement joins TRBV11-2 to TRBJ1-6; D uncertain. The CDR3 extends over 13 amino acids. V gave up 5 bases and J gave up 13 bases, with 15 bases separating them. The V gene's germline CDR1 is SGHAT and CDR2 FQNNGV. Written as DNA, the CDR3 is TGTGCCAGCAGCCCAACAATGGCCTCCCCCCTCCACTTT. This translates into CASSPTMASPLHF. Based on the CDR3 plus reference TRBV11-2 and TRBJ1-6, the full variable domain is EAGVAQSPRYKIIEKRQSVAFWCNPISGHATLYWYQQILGQGPKLLIQFQNNGVVDDSQLPKDRFSAERLKGVDSTLKIQPAKLEDSAVYLCASSPTMASPLHFGNGTRLTVT.

The chain carries TRBV7-3 and TRBJ2-1, with 16 bases identical to TRBD2. Per the germline V gene, CDR1 is SGHTA and CDR2 is FQGTGA. The CDR3 has 17 residues. After removal of 5 bases from V and 6 bases from J, the junction contained 7 bases not matched to a gene. This CDR3 is CASSKGTSGGAPNEQFF. The CDR3 region has the DNA TGTGCCAGCAGCAAGGGGACTAGCGGGGGGGCCCCCAATGAGCAGTTCTTC.

V usage is TRBV14 and J usage is TRBJ2-3, with 10 bases fitting TRBD2. The CDR3 extends over 16 amino acids. CDR1 and CDR2 (germline): SGHDN, FVKESK. Trimming cost V 4 bases and J 3 bases; bases outside gene matches: 7. The CDR3 spells CASSPQRGGRTDTQYF. The CDR3 bases are TGTGCCAGCAGCCCCCAGCGGGGGGGCAGGACAGATACGCAGTATTTT. The variable domain in full, completed from reference TRBV14 and TRBJ2-3, reads EAGVTQFPSHSVIEKGQTVTLRCDPISGHDNLYWYRRVMGKEIKFLLHFVKESKQDESGMPNNRFLAERTGGTYSTLKVQPAELEDSGVYFCASSPQRGGRTDTQYFGPGTRLTVL.